The clone carrying this TCR beta chain was picked up a small number of times. What it binds is not known. This specimen comes from a study of blood T cells in healthy people across ages. Regarding the study as a whole: There was no known CMV status for donors, so expanded clonotype changes were possibly confounded. In older individuals, TCR beta diversity per million T cells was lower, falling roughly linearly with age.

Primers used in a second PCR of about 7 to 11 cycles were a sample-barcoded 5' primer and a J-beta primer mix. Each cDNA molecule received a tag from a template-switch adaptor that had 12 random nucleotides. TCRdb itself ran the 5' RACE reads through MiXCR, one entry per CDR3 protein. Among about 1 million distinct CDR3 sequences listed, 40% to 55% were seen once. V was shortened by 5 bases and J by 6 bases, with 13 bases between the two germline ends. The CDR3 length is 13 residues. Germline V gene data show CDR1 as SGHTA and CDR2 as FQGNSA. The J gene is TRBJ1-1, the V gene TRBV7-2; D remains ambiguous. Material for sequencing was blood. The TCR was taken from a woman aged 55-70 years in good health. The CDR3 protein is CASSPQTVSEAFF. The CDR3 coding sequence is TGTGCCAGCAGCCCTCAGACTGTTTCTGAAGCTTTCTTT.